Sequencing of this T cell receptor (beta chain) was carried out in a study of human T cells and chemical hapten exposure. Study as a whole: How much TCR each sample yielded varied, mostly because pooled library volumes differed slightly.

Time point in this sample: healthy volunteer bleed at 6 weeks. Total RNA was isolated from whole blood that had not been fractionated. This clonotype was recorded many times. Its target is not known. The CDR3 is made up of 16 amino acids. Germline values: CDR1 MRHNA, CDR2 SNTAGT. V shed 5 bases, J shed 6 bases, and the junction held 7 bases outside the gene matches. The study's library attached unique molecular identifiers to single cDNA molecules. In the study's own analysis: TCR counts had a median of about 94,000 per sample and spanned 23,224 to 690,600. TCRdb reprocessed the RACE reads with MiXCR, giving one entry per CDR3 protein. These V and J calls derive from TCRdb rather than the authors' analysis. The sample has 70,000 to 95,000 distinct CDR3 sequences; 8.6% are singletons. Whole-study findings and limits: The number of TCRs above 1 in 1000 frequency did not change after DPC sensitization.

This TCR came from a female donor in good health. Some clones in this sample may be carry-over from other donors' samples. Sequenced: whole blood. V gene TRBV6-4 combines with J gene TRBJ2-3, with 14 bases fitting TRBD2. The chain's CDR3 is CASSRTSGGTADTQYF. The CDR3 bases are TGTGCCAGCAGTCGGACTAGCGGGGGGACAGCCGATACGCAGTATTTT.